This TCR beta chain emerged from a study of T-cell reconstitution after alpha-beta-depleted transplantation in children. Between the trimmed V and J ends, which lost 5 bases and 5 bases, there was a span of 16 bases. The CDR3 extends over 15 amino acids. The germline V gene has CDR1 LNHDA and CDR2 SQIVND (reference sequence). Unique molecular identifiers were built into the TCRbeta library. One entry per CDR3 protein results from TCRdb running MiXCR on the PCR reads. The table shows just over 950,000 distinct CDR3 sequences, with 25% to 35% occurring only once. V is TRBV19 and J is TRBJ2-1; possible D gene TRBD1, 6 bases. The TCR sequence derives from a boy in the first two years of life who had a stem cell transplant for SCID, so the T cells may come from the graft donor. The source material was PBMCs, mostly from graft donor cells, sampled 360 days after TCRalphabeta/CD19-depleted stem cell transplant. This chain's CDR3 is CASSETGPRHNEQFF. The CDR3, as DNA: TGTGCCAGTAGTGAGACAGGCCCACGACACAATGAGCAGTTCTTC. The whole variable domain, remainder taken from reference TRBV19 and TRBJ2-1, is DGGITQSPKYLFRKEGQNVTLSCEQNLNHDAMYWYRQDPGQGLRLIYYSQIVNDFQKGDIAEGYSVSREKKESFPLTVTSAQKNPTAFYLCASSETGPRHNEQFFGPGTRLTVL.